This TCR beta chain came from a study of blood T cell repertoires in COVID-19. The overall study: Some COVID-19 samples were acute and others convalescent; all came from the United States, Italy and Spain.

Only in-frame clones appear in the TCRdb table, and some are missing; sequencing was by immunoSEQ multiplex PCR. This table holds approximately 270,000 clones, over 80% found once. This clone was seen a single time. Germline loops: CDR1 MDHEN, CDR2 SYDVKM. This CDR3 has 17 residues. The ends were cut back, 1 base at V and 0 bases at J, with 13 bases in the middle. The material sequenced was PBMCs or T cells enriched from blood (not recorded which). V is TRBV28 and J is TRBJ2-1; D unclear. The source of this sequence is a young woman with acute COVID-19. CDR3 DNA: TGTGCCAGCAGTTTATTTAATATGTGGGCCTCCTACAATGAGCAGTTCTTC. Amino acids: CASSLFNMWASYNEQFF.